The clone carrying this TCR beta chain has just a few counts. Its target is unknown. This specimen comes from a study of T-cell reconstitution after alpha-beta-depleted transplantation in children. Whole-study results and caveats: The study traced high day-60 TCRbeta diversity in some patients to surviving recipient T cells and thymic progenitors. Reportedly, alpha-beta T cells present about two months post-transplant originated from several hundred expanded clones of graft origin.

Researchers prepared the TCRbeta library using unique molecular identifiers, the study reports. MiXCR was run by TCRdb on the PCR reads, yielding one entry per CDR3 protein. Found here are some 310,000 distinct CDR3 sequences, around 25% of them singletons; the top ten hold 10% to 11%. The TCR sequence derives from a male patient younger than 18 who had a stem cell transplant for acute lymphoblastic leukemia, so the T cells may come from the graft donor. Sequenced material: PBMCs, mostly from graft donor cells, taken 180 days after TCRalphabeta/CD19-depleted stem cell transplant.

The CDR3 DNA is TGTGCCAGCAGCCATGACAGGGGGAGGTATGGCTACACCTTC. Translated: CASSHDRGRYGYTF. This rearrangement joins TRBV5-6 to TRBJ1-2; 9 bases line up with TRBD1. CDR1 is SGHDT, CDR2 YYEEEE, per germline. Trimming cost V 4 bases and J 5 bases; bases outside gene matches: 6. This CDR3 is built from 14 residues.